Listed below are T cell receptor beta chains from one sample, sequenced in a study of beta chain features in type 1 diabetes. Measured with immunoSEQ multiplex PCR; TCRdb has only the in-frame clones, and not every one. This sample carries some 290,000 clones, approximately 24% of them seen once, and the ten largest clones take around 0.011%. Material: naive CD4+ T cells from blood. The origin of the receptors is a woman aged 25 to 45 with type 1 diabetes. CDR3s include the opening cysteine and the closing phenylalanine or tryptophan. The D gene is left open where the match is weak. The size entry is marked missing in some rows and otherwise reads once, few, many or a size class.

clone_size	v_call	cdr3_length	d_call	j_call	cdr3_aa	cdr3_nt
-	TRBV5-4	12	-	TRBJ2-2	CASNRDAGELFF	TGTGCCAGCAACAGGGATGCCGGGGAGCTGTTTTTT
-	TRBV19	14	-	TRBJ2-7	CASSTSGGPHEQYF	TGTGCCAGTAGTACCTCCGGGGGGCCCCACGAGCAGTACTTC
-	TRBV28	13	-	TRBJ1-2	CASSSGQNYGYTF	TGTGCCAGCAGCTCCGGACAGAACTATGGCTACACCTTC
-	TRBV6-5	13	TRBD2	TRBJ2-1	CASRAGLAGGLFF	TGTGCCAGCAGAGCGGGACTAGCGGGCGGACTGTTCTTC
-	TRBV4-1	15	-	TRBJ1-2	CASSQATEWGYGYTF	TGCGCCAGCAGCCAAGCGACAGAATGGGGCTATGGCTACACCTTC
few	TRBV29-1	16	TRBD2	TRBJ2-6	CSARLAGGSGANVLTF	TGCAGCGCCCGACTAGCGGGAGGGTCTGGGGCCAACGTCCTGACTTTC
few	TRBV11-2	15	TRBD2	TRBJ2-2	CASRFDGRDTGELFF	TGTGCCAGCAGGTTTGACGGGAGGGACACCGGGGAGCTGTTTTTT
few	TRBV7-2	12	-	TRBJ2-7	CASSYSAYEQYF	TGTGCCAGCAGCTATAGCGCCTACGAGCAGTACTTC
-	TRBV7-3	16	TRBD1	TRBJ2-2	CASSRRDSRGTGELFF	TGTGCCAGCAGCCGCCGGGACAGTCGAGGCACCGGGGAGCTGTTTTTT
-	TRBV20-1	11	-	TRBJ2-7	CSASEPYEQYF	TGCAGTGCGAGTGAACCGTACGAGCAGTACTTC
few	TRBV6-5	15	-	TRBJ2-7	CASSYDPGNSYEQYF	TGTGCCAGCAGTTACGATCCGGGAAACTCCTACGAGCAGTACTTC
-	TRBV5-1	14	-	TRBJ2-6	CASSLRSGANVLTF	TGCGCCAGCAGCTTACGGTCTGGGGCCAACGTCCTGACTTTC
few	TRBV9	15	TRBD1	TRBJ2-7	CASSVAGTGSYEQYF	TGTGCCAGCAGCGTAGCGGGGACAGGCTCCTACGAGCAGTACTTC
-	TRBV18	14	-	TRBJ1-2	CASSPDSSSYGYTF	TGTGCCAGCTCACCGGACAGTTCCTCCTATGGCTACACCTTC